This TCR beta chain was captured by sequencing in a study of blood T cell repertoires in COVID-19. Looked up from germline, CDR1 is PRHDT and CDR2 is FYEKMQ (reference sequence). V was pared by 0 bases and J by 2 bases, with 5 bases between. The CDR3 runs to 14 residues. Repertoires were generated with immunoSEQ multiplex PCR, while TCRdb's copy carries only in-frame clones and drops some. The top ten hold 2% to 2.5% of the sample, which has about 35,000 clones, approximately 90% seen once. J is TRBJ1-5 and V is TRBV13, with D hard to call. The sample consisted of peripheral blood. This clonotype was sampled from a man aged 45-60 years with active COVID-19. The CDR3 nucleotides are TGTGCCAGCAGCTTAGGCCAGGGCAATCAGCCCCAGCATTTT. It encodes CASSLGQGNQPQHF.